The following is a T cell receptor (beta chain) sequence with its context. In the authors' methods: Reference gene primer amplification yielded estimated nucleated cell counts. Assay used: immunoSEQ multiplex PCR; TCRdb lists only in-frame clones, some missing. V, J and clone size are those of that table, while D and trimming were read from the DNA. The repertoire has approximately 45,000 clones, approximately 82% of them found once; the top ten carry 5.5% to 7.5%. The data are from a study of blood T cell repertoires in COVID-19. The overall study: The United States, Italy and Spain provided the acute and convalescent COVID-19 samples. PBMCs, B-cell-depleted T cells, or T cells were the source of the cDNA or gDNA that made up the material.

This CDR3 comprises 15 residues. Germline-derived CDR1 and CDR2 are SGHRS and YFSETQ. Between the trimmed V and J ends, which lost 0 bases and 8 bases, there was a span of 15 bases. The sequencing input was peripheral blood. This clonotype was sampled from a woman aged 80 or over with acute or convalescent COVID-19. The genes are TRBV5-1 and TRBJ2-1; D is possibly TRBD1 (5 bases). CDR3 DNA sequence: TGCGCCAGCAGCTTGGCACCAGCCAGGGTCGATGAGCAGTTCTTC. Its protein product is CASSLAPARVDEQFF.